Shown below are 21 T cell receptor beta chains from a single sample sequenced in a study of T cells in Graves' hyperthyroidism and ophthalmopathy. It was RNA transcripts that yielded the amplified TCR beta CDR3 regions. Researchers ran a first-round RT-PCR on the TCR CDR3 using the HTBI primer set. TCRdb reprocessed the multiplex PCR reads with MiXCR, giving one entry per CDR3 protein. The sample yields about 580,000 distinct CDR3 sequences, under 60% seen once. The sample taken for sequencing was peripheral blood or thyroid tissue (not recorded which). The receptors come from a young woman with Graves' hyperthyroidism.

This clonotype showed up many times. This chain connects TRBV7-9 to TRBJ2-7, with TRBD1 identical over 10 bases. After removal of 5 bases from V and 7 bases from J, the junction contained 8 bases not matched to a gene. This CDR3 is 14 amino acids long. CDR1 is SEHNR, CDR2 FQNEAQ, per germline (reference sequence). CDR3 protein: CASSNPGQGWEQYF. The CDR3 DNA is TGTGCCAGCAGCAACCCGGGACAGGGGTGGGAGCAGTACTTC.

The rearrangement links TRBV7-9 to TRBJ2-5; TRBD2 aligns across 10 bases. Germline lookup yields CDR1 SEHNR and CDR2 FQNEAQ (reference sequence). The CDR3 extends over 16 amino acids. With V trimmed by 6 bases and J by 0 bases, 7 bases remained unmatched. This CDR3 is CASRSTSGTYQETQYF. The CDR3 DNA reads TGTGCCAGCAGGAGCACTAGCGGGACGTACCAAGAGACCCAGTACTTC.

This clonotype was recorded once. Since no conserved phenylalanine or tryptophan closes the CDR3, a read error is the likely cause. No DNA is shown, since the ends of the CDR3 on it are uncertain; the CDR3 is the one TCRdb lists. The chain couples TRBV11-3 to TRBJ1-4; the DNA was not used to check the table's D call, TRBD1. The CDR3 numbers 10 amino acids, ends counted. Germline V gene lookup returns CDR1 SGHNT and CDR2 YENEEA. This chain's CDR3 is CASSLGDSLY.

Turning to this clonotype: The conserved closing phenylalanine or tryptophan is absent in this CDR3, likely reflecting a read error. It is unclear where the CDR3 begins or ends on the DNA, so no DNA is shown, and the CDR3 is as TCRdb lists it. CDR3: CASSRQGVFPPSSEHRGAVV. This chain connects TRBV19 to TRBJ2-2; the D call TRBD1 from the table was never checked on the DNA. Ends included, the CDR3 has 20 residues. Germline V lookup: CDR1 LNHDA, CDR2 SQIVND (reference sequence).

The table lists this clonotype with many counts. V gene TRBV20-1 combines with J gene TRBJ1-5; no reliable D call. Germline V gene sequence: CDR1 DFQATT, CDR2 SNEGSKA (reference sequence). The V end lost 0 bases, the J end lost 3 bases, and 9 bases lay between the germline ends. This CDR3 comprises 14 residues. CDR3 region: CSARDGRVNQPQHF. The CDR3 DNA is TGCAGTGCTAGAGATGGCCGGGTCAATCAGCCCCAGCATTTT.

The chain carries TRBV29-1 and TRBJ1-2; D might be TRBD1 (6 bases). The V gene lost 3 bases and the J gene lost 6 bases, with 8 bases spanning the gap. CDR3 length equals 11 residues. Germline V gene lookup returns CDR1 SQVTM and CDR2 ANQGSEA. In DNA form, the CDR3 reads TGCAGCGTTGACGAGGGGGATGGCTACACCTTC. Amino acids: CSVDEGDGYTF.

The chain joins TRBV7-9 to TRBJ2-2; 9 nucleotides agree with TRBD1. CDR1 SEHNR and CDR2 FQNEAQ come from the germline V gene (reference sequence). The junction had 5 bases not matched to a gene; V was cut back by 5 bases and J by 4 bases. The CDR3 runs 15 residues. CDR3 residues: CASSHGTGLTGELFF. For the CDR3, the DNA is TGTGCCAGCAGCCACGGGACAGGGCTCACCGGGGAGCTGTTTTTT.

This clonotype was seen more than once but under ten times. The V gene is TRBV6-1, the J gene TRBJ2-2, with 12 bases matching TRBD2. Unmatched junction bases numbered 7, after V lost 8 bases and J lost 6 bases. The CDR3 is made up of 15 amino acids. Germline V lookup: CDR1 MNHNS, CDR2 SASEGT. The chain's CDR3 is CASGRLAGAPGELFF. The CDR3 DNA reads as TGTGCCAGCGGAAGACTAGCGGGAGCCCCCGGGGAGCTGTTTTTT.

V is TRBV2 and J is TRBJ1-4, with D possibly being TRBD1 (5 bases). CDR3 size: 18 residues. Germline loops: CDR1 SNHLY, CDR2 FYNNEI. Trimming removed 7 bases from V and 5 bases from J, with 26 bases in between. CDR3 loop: CASTPAGAGRDYNEKLFF. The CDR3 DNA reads TGTGCCAGCACTCCCGCCGGGGCGGGAAGGGACTACAATGAAAAACTGTTTTTT.

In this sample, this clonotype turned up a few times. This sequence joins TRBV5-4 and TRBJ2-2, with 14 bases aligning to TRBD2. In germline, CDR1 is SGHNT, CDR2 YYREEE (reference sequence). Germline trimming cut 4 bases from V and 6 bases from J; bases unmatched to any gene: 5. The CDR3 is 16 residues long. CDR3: CASSTMTSGRAGELFF. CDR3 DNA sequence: TGTGCCAGCAGCACGATGACTAGCGGGAGGGCCGGGGAGCTGTTTTTT.

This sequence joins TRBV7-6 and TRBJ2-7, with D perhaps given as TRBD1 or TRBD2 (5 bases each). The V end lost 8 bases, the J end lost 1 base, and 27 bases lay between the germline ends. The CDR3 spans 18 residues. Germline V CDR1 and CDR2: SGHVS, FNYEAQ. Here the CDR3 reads CASSPEGPRNLRSYEQYF. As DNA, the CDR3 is TGTGCCAGCTCACCAGAGGGGCCCAGGAACCTAAGGTCCTACGAGCAGTACTTC.

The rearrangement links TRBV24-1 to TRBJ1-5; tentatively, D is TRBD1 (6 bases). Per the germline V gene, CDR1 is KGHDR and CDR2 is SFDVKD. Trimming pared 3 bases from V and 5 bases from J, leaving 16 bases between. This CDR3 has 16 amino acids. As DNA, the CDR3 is TGTGCCACCAGTGATCCCGGGGGACAACGGGATCAGCCCCAGCATTTT. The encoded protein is CATSDPGGQRDQPQHF.

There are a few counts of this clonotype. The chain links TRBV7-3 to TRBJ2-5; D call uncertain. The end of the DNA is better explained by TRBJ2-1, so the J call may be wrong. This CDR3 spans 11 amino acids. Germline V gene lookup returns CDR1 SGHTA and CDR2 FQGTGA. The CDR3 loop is CASSQRVEQFF. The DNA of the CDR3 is TGTGCCAGCAGCCAACGGGTTGAGCAGTTCTTC.

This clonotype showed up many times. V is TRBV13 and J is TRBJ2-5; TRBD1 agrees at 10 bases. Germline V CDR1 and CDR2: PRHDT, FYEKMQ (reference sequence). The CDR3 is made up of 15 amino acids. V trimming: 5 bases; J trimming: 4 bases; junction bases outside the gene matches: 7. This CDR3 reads CASSPTGGLRETQYF. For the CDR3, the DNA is TGTGCCAGCAGCCCGACAGGGGGCCTTCGAGAGACCCAGTACTTC. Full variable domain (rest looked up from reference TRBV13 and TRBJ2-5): AAGVIQSPRHLIKEKRETATLKCYPIPRHDTVYWYQQGPGQDPQFLISFYEKMQSDKGSIPDRFSAQQFSDYHSELNMSSLELGDSALYFCASSPTGGLRETQYFGPGTRLLVL.

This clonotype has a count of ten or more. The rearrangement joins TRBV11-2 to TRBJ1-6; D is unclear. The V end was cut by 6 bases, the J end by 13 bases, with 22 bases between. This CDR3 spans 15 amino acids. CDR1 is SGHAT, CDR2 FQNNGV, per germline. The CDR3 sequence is CASRPDPSAGNPLHF. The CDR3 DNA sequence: TGTGCCAGCAGGCCGGACCCCAGCGCTGGGAATCCCCTCCACTTT.

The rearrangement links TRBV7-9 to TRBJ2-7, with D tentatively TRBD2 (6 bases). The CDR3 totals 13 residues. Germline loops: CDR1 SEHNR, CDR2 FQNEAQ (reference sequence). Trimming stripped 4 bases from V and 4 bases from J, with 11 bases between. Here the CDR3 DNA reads TGTGCCAGCAGCTGGGACTTCAAATACGAGCAGTACTTC. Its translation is CASSWDFKYEQYF.

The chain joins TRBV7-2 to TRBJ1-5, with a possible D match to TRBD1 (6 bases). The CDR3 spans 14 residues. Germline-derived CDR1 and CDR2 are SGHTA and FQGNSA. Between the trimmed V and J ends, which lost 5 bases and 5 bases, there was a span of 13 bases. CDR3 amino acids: CASSTPTGYQPQHF. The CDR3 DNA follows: TGTGCCAGCAGCACACCCACAGGGTATCAGCCCCAGCATTTT. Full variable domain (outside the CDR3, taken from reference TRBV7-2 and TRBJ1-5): GAGVSQSPSNKVTEKGKDVELRCDPISGHTALYWYRQSLGQGLEFLIYFQGNSAPDKSGLPSDRFSAERTGGSVSTLTIQRTQQEDSAVYLCASSTPTGYQPQHFGDGTRLSIL.

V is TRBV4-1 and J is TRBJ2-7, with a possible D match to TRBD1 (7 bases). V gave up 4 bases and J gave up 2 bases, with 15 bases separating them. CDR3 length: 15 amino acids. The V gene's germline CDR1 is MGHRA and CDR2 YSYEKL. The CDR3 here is CASSLRGEFAYEQYF. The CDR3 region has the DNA TGCGCCAGCAGCCTCAGGGGGGAGTTCGCCTACGAGCAGTACTTC.

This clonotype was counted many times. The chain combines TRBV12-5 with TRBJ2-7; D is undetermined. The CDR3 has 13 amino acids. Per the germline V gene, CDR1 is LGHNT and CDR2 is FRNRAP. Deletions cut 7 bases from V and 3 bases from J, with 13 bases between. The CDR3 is CASEPPTRYEQYF. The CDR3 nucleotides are TGTGCTAGTGAGCCCCCCACGCGCTACGAGCAGTACTTC. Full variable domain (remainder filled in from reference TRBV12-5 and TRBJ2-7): DARVTQTPRHKVTEMGQEVTMRCQPILGHNTVFWYRQTMMQGLELLAYFRNRAPLDDSGMPKDRFSAEMPDATLATLKIQPSEPRDSAVYFCASEPPTRYEQYFGPGTRLTVT.

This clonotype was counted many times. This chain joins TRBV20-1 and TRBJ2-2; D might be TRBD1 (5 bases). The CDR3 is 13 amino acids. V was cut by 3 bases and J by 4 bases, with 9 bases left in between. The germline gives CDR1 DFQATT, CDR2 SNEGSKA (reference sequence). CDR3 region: CSASSRATGELFF. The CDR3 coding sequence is TGCAGTGCTAGCTCCAGGGCCACCGGGGAGCTGTTTTTT.

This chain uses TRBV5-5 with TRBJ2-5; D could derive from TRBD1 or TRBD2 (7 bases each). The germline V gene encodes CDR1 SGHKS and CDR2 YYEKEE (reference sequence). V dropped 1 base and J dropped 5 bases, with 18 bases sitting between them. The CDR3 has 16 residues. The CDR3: CASSLWVRGRVETQYF. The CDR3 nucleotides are TGTGCCAGCAGCTTGTGGGTCAGGGGGAGGGTGGAGACCCAGTACTTC.